This TCR beta chain was captured by sequencing in a study of blood T cell repertoires in COVID-19. Study information: COVID-19 samples collected from the United States, Italy and Spain covered acute and convalescent phases. Sources were T cells, B-cell-depleted T cells, or PBMCs; the material itself was cDNA or gDNA.

This CDR3 is 14 amino acids long. Germline V gene lookup returns CDR1 SGHVS and CDR2 FQNEAQ. V lost 0 bases, J lost 6 bases, and 11 bases lay in between. Per the study methods: Reference gene primer amplification in the assay estimated nucleated cell counts. Sequencing used immunoSEQ multiplex PCR; TCRdb keeps in-frame clones, though not all of them. D and trimming come from the DNA, and the V and J calls and clone size come from that table. This sample yields about 47,000 clones, of which 91% are seen a single time; less than 8% belongs to the top ten. This TCR was recovered from an older man with active COVID-19. The V call is TRBV7-8, the J call TRBJ2-5, with D perhaps TRBD2 (7 bases). The sequencing sample was made of peripheral blood. Written as DNA, the CDR3 is TGTGCCAGCAGCTTAGCGGGGGGGCAGAAGACCCAGTACTTC. Its translation is CASSLAGGQKTQYF.